Sequencing of this T cell receptor (beta chain) was carried out in a study of blood T cell repertoires in COVID-19. Study-wide context: Acute and convalescent COVID-19 specimens originated in the United States, Italy and Spain.

As originally analysed: From reference gene primer amplification, estimates of nucleated cell counts were derived. The method was immunoSEQ multiplex PCR; TCRdb's version includes in-frame clones alone and lacks a portion of them. For V, J and clone size, that table is used; D and trimming come from the DNA. Of about 67,000 clones in the sample, roughly 88% were seen once. Sequences were obtained from peripheral blood. This TCR came from a woman aged 60-75 years with acute or convalescent COVID-19.

The CDR3 DNA follows: TGCGCCAGCAGCTCTAGCGGGATAGGATACAATGAGCAGTTCTTC. This codes for CASSSSGIGYNEQFF. The chain recombines TRBV5-1 with TRBJ2-1; 9 bases are a match to TRBD2. The V segment lost 3 bases and the J segment 4 bases; nucleotides outside the gene matches: 5. CDR1 and CDR2 (germline): SGHRS, YFSETQ. The CDR3 covers 15 residues.